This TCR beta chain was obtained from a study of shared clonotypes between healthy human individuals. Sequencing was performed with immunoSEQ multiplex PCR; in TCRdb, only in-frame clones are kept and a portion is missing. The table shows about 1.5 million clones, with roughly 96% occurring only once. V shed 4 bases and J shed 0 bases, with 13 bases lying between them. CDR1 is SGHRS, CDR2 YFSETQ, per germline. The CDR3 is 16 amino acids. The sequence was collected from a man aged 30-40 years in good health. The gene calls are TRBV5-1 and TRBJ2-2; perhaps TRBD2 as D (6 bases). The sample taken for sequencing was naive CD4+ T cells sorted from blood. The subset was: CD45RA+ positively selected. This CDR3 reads CASSVPGLTNTGELFF. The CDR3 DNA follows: TGCGCCAGCAGCGTACCGGGACTGACGAACACCGGGGAGCTGTTTTTT.